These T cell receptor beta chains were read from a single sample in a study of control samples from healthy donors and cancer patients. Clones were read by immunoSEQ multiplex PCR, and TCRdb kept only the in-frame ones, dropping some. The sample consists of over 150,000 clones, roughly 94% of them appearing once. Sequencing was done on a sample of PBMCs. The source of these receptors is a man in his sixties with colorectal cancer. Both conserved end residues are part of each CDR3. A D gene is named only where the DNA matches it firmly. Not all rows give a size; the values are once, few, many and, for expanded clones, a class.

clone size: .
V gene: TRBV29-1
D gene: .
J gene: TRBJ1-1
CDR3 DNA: TGCAGCGTTTACACATTCGAAGGAGCCACTGAAGCTTTCTTT
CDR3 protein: CSVYTFEGATEAFF

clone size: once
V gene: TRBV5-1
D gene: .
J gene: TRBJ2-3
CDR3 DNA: TGCGCCAGCAGCTTGCAGAGGAGCACAGATACGCAGTATTTT
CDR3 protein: CASSLQRSTDTQYF

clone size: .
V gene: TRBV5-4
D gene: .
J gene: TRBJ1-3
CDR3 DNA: TGTGCCAGCAGCTTGGGGGCCCCGGGACGGACGTCTGGAAACACCATATATTTT
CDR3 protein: CASSLGAPGRTSGNTIYF

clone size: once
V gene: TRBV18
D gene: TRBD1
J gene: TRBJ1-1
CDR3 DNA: TGTGCCAGCTCACTGGGACAGATGAACACTGAAGCTTTCTTT
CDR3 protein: CASSLGQMNTEAFF

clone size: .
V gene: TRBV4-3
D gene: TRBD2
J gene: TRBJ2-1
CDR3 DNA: TGCGCCAGCAGCCAAGATCTCCTTGCTAGCGGGGGGAAAAATGAGCAGTTCTTC
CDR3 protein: CASSQDLLASGGKNEQFF

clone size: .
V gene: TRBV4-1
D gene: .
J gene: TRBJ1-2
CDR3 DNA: TGCGCCAGCAGCTCTCGGAGGGAATGGGGCTACACCTTC
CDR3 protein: CASSSRREWGYTF

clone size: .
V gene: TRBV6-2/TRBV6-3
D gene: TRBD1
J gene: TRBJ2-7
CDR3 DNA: TGTGCCAGCAGTGATGGGACAGGACTATCGGGGGAGCAGTACTTC
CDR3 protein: CASSDGTGLSGEQYF

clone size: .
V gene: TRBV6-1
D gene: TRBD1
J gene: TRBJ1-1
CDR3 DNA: TGTGCCAGCAGGAGACAGGGCACTGAAGCTTTCTTT
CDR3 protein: CASRRQGTEAFF

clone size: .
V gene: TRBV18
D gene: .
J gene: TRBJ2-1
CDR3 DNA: TGTGCCAGCTCACTTACCGTTTACAATGAGCAGTTCTTC
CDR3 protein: CASSLTVYNEQFF

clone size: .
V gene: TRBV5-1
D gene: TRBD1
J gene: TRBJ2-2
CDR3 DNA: TGCGCCAGCAGCTTAACCGGGACAGGGATCGGGGAGCTGTTTTTT
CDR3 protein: CASSLTGTGIGELFF

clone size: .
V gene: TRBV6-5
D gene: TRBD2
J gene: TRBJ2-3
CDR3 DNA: TGTGCCAGCAAAGCGGCGGGGGGGGCAGATACGCAGTATTTT
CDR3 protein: CASKAAGGADTQYF

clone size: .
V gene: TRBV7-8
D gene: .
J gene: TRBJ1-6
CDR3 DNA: TGTGCCAGCAGCTTATTTGCCAGGGAAAATAATTCACCCCTCCACTTT
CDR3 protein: CASSLFARENNSPLHF

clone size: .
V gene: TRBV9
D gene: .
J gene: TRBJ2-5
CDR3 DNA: TGTGCCAGCAGCTCTGGCCTGGGGACCCAGTACTTC
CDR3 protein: CASSSGLGTQYF

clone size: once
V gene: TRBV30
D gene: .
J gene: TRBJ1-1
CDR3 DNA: TGTGCCTGGACCCCGTCGGGGGGGACTGAAGCTTTCTTT
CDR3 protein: CAWTPSGGTEAFF

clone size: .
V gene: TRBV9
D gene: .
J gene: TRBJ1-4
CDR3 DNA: TGTGCCAGCAGCGTAGAAGGAGGAGCATTCCCTAGGGGTGAAAAACTGTTTTTT
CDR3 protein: CASSVEGGAFPRGEKLFF

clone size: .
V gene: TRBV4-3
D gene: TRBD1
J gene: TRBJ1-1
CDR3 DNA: TGCGCCAGCAGTGACGGACAGGGGATGAACACTGAAGCTTTCTTT
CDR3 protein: CASSDGQGMNTEAFF

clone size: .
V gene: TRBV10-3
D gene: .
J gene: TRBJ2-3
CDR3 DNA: TGTGCCATCAGTGAAAGACCCGGGCAGGGTGGGACAGATACGCAGTATTTT
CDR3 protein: CAISERPGQGGTDTQYF

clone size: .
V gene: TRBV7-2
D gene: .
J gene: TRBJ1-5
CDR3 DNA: TGTGCCAGCAGCCCCCCAATGAGCAATCAGCCCCAGCATTTT
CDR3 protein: CASSPPMSNQPQHF

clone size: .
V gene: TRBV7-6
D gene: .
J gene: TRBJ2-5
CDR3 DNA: TGTGCCAGCAGCCCACTACTCCAAGAGACCCAGTACTTC
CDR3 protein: CASSPLLQETQYF

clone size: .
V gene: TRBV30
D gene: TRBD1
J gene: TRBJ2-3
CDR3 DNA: TGTGCCTGGAGCAGACCGAGGGGGCAGGGAGATACGCAGTATTTT
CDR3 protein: CAWSRPRGQGDTQYF

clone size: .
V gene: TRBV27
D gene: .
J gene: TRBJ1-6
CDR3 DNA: TGTGCCAGCAGGAGACAGGAGTTAAGCTCCTATAATTCACCCCTCCACTTT
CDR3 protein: CASRRQELSSYNSPLHF

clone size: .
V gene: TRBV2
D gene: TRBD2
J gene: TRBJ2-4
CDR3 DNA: TGTGCCAGCAGTGTGGTAGCGGGGGCCCTGCCTGACTTC
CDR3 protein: CASSVVAGALPDF

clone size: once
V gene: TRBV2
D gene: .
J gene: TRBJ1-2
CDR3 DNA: TGTGCCAGCAACCCTCAGGGTATCTATGGCTACACCTTC
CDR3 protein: CASNPQGIYGYTF

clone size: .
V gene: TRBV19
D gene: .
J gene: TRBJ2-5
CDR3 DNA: TGTGCCAGTAGTATACAAGGGGTTCAAGAGACCCAGTACTTC
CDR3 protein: CASSIQGVQETQYF

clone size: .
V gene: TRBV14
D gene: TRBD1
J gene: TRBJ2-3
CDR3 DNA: TGTGCCAGCAGCTCCCGGGACAGGGGGCTTCCCTACACAGATACGCAGTATTTT
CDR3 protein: CASSSRDRGLPYTDTQYF

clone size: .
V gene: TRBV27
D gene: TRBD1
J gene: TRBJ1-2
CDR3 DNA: TGTGCCAGCAGTCCCCGGACAGGGAGTAACTATGGCTACACCTTC
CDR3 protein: CASSPRTGSNYGYTF

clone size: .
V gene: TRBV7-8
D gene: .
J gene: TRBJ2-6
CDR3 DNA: TGTGCCAGCAGCTTAGACAAGGCTGGGGCCAACGTCCTGACTTTC
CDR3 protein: CASSLDKAGANVLTF

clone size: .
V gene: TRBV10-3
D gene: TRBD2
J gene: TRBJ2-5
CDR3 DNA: TGTGCCATCAGGGCTAGCGGAGTCCAAGAGACCCAGTACTTC
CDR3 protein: CAIRASGVQETQYF

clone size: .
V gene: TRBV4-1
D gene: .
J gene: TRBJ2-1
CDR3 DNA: TGCGCCAGCAGCCAAGGGGTACACAATGAGCAGTTCTTC
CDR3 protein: CASSQGVHNEQFF

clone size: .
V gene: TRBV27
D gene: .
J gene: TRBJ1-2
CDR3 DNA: TGTGCCAGCAGTTTATCAATACAGGGTCACTATGGCTACACCTTC
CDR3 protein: CASSLSIQGHYGYTF

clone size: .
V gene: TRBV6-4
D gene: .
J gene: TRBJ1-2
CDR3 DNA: TGTGCCAGCAGTGACTCGAGCGGAAGGGGGGCTGGCTACACCTTC
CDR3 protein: CASSDSSGRGAGYTF

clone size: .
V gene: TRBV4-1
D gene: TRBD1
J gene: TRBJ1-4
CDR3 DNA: TGCGCCAGCAGCCAAGTGGTGGGACAGAGGGAAAAACTGTTTTTT
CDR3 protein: CASSQVVGQREKLFF

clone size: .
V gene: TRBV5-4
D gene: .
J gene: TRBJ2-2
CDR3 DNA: TGTGCCAGCAGTTATGGGAGTTTTTCCACCGGGGAGCTGTTTTTT
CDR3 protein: CASSYGSFSTGELFF

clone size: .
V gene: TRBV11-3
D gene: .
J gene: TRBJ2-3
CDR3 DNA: TGTGCCAGCAGCCCCGGGCGCCTCACAGATACGCAGTATTTT
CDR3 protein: CASSPGRLTDTQYF

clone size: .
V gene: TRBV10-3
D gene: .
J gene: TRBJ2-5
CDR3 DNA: TGTGCCATCAGTGACCGGGATTGGCAAGAGACCCAGTACTTC
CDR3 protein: CAISDRDWQETQYF

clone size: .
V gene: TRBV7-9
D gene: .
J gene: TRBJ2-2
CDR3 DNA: TGTGCCAGCAGCTTAGAGGGGACCGGGGAGCTGTTTTTT
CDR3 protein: CASSLEGTGELFF

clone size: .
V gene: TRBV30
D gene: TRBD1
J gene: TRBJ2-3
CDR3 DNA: TGTGCCTGGAGGTGGACAGGCTCCGCAGATACGCAGTATTTT
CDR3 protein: CAWRWTGSADTQYF

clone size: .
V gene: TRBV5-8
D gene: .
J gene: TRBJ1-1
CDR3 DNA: TGTGCCAGCAGCAGGATCGATAACACTGAAGCTTTCTTT
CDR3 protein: CASSRIDNTEAFF

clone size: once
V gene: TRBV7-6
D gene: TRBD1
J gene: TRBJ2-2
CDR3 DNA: TGTGCCAGCAGCATTGGGACAGTCGAAGCCGGGGAGCTGTTTTTT
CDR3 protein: CASSIGTVEAGELFF

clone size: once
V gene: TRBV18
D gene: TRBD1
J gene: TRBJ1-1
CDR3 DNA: TGTGCCAGCTCACCACCGACAGGGGGGAAGAACACTGAAGCTTTCTTT
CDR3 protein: CASSPPTGGKNTEAFF

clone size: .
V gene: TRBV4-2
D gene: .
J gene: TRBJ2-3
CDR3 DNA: TGTGCCAGCAGCCAAGACCGGGGGCCGAGGAGAGATACGCAGTATTTT
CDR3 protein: CASSQDRGPRRDTQYF

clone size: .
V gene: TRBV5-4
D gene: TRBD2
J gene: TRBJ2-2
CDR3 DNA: TGTGCCAGCAGGCCGGGACTATCGCTCACCGGGGAGCTGTTTTTT
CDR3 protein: CASRPGLSLTGELFF

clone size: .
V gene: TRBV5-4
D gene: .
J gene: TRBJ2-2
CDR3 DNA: TGTGCCAGCGGCTCGGAGAGTAAGGGGGAGCTGTTTTTT
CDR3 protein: CASGSESKGELFF

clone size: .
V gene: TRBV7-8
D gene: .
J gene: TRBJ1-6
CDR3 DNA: TGTGCCAGCAGCCTTACTTGGGGGGTACGGAATTCACCCCTCCACTTT
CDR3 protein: CASSLTWGVRNSPLHF

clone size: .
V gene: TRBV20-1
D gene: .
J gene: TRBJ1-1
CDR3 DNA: TGCAGTGCGGGGGGCACTGAAGCTTTCTTT
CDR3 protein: CSAGGTEAFF

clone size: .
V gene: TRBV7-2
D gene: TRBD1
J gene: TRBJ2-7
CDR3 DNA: TGTGCCAGCAGCCGGACAGGGCAAGGATACGAGCAGTACTTC
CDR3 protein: CASSRTGQGYEQYF